These 13 T cell receptor beta chains came from one sample sequenced in a study of blood T cell repertoires in COVID-19 (dated by TCRdb to the early 2020s). The library came from the immunoSEQ multiplex PCR assay. The source is immuneACCESS, and TCRdb retained only in-frame sequences with V and J called. Part of the clones is not carried over; for the studies checked, unresolved V genes explain less than half of this, and the remainder is unexplained. Here the sample has about 240,000 clones; roughly 90% occur a single time. Roughly 3.7% of the sample comes from the top ten. Sequences were obtained from PBMCs or T cells enriched from blood (not recorded which). These TCRs come from a woman younger than 45 who had recovered from COVID-19.

The chain employs TRBV5-6 and TRBJ1-2, with TRBD1 matching over 9 bases. The CDR3 has 16 amino acids. The J segment lost 8 bases and the V segment lost 1 base, leaving 12 bases of the junction unmatched. The germline gives CDR1 SGHDT, CDR2 YYEEEE. The CDR3 protein is CASSLMGQGGLEGYTF. The CDR3 region has the DNA TGTGCCAGCAGCTTGATGGGACAGGGTGGGTTAGAAGGCTACACCTTC.

This sequence joins TRBV2 and TRBJ2-2; 7 bases are shared with TRBD1. This CDR3 contains 15 residues. V shed 6 bases and J 6 bases; nucleotides not matched to a gene: 10. CDR1 is SNHLY, CDR2 FYNNEI, per germline. Here the CDR3 reads CASSALGQSPGELFF. The CDR3 DNA reads as TGTGCCAGCAGCGCCCTGGGACAGTCCCCCGGGGAGCTGTTTTTT.

The rearrangement joins TRBV7-9 to TRBJ1-2; D ambiguous. With 1 base removed from V and 4 bases from J, the gap between germline ends came to 7 bases. Germline V CDR1 and CDR2: SEHNR, FQNEAQ (reference sequence). This CDR3 comprises 13 residues. The CDR3 coding sequence is TGTGCCAGCAGCTTAGGCCAGTTCTATGGCTACACCTTC. Translating gives CASSLGQFYGYTF.

This clone was counted between two and nine times. J is TRBJ1-3 and V is TRBV7-2; TRBD1 aligns across 7 bases. Germline loops: CDR1 SGHTA, CDR2 FQGNSA. The CDR3 sequence is 17 residues long. J gave up 3 bases and V 4 bases, and 12 bases lay outside the gene matches. The CDR3 DNA reads TGTGCCAGCAGCTCCCACACGTTGGCAGGGGGTGGAAACACCATATATTTT. It specifies CASSSHTLAGGGNTIYF.

The chain uses TRBV6-2 or TRBV6-3 and TRBJ1-5; D is perhaps TRBD1 (6 bases). V was clipped by 3 bases and J by 6 bases, with 12 bases between them. Germline lookup yields CDR1 MNHEY and CDR2 SVGEGT. This CDR3 has 14 amino acids. CDR3 in DNA: TGTGCCAGCAGTTATACAGGGTCGAGTCAGCCCCAGCATTTT. Its translation: CASSYTGSSQPQHF.

The chain combines TRBV10-3 with TRBJ1-2; D uncertain. The ends were cut back, 2 bases at V and 8 bases at J, with 12 bases in the middle. The CDR3 has 13 amino acids. Germline loops: CDR1 ENHRY, CDR2 SYGVKD. CDR3 sequence reads: CAISELIVWGYTF. DNA of the CDR3: TGTGCCATCAGTGAGCTTATAGTCTGGGGCTACACCTTC.

The chain combines TRBV30 with TRBJ1-2, with TRBD1 as a possible D gene (5 bases). Looked up from germline, CDR1 is GTSNPN and CDR2 is SVGIG (reference sequence). The CDR3 spans 13 residues. V was shortened by 0 bases and J by 6 bases, with 11 bases between the two germline ends. The CDR3 spells CAWSVGANDGYTF. The CDR3 nucleotides read TGTGCCTGGAGTGTAGGGGCAAACGATGGCTACACCTTC.

V is TRBV7-9 and J is TRBJ2-1; TRBD1 matches 9 bases. Germline values: CDR1 SEHNR, CDR2 FQNEAQ (reference sequence). V lost 5 bases, J lost 9 bases, and 11 bases stayed unmatched. The CDR3 covers 15 residues. In nucleotides, the CDR3 is TGTGCCAGCAGCGGGACAGGGAAACTGTCCATTGAGCAGTTCTTC. This sequence encodes CASSGTGKLSIEQFF.

This chain connects TRBV7-2 to TRBJ1-3; possibly TRBD1 for D (5 bases). The V end lost 1 base, the J end lost 2 bases, and 15 bases lay between the germline ends. Per the germline V gene, CDR1 is SGHTA and CDR2 is FQGNSA. This CDR3 contains 17 residues. The CDR3 reads CASSLGARAGTGNTIYF. Here the CDR3 DNA reads TGTGCCAGCAGCTTAGGAGCACGGGCAGGGACTGGAAACACCATATATTTT. The full variable domain, its missing parts supplied by reference TRBV7-2 and TRBJ1-3, is GAGVSQSPSNKVTEKGKDVELRCDPISGHTALYWYRQSLGQGLEFLIYFQGNSAPDKSGLPSDRFSAERTGGSVSTLTIQRTQQEDSAVYLCASSLGARAGTGNTIYFGEGSWLTVV.

CDR3 nucleotides: TGTGCCAGCTCACCAGTGGGCCCCGGGGAGCTGTTTTTT. Its translation is CASSPVGPGELFF. V usage is TRBV18 and J usage is TRBJ2-2; D gene uncertain. From germline, CDR1 is KGHSH and CDR2 LQKENI. The CDR3 covers 13 residues. Trimming shortened V by 2 bases and J by 6 bases, and 7 bases separated the two germline ends.

This chain uses TRBV5-8 with TRBJ1-1, with D unclear. The CDR3 loop spans 15 amino acids. V was cut by 2 bases and J by 2 bases, with 13 bases left in between. The germline gives CDR1 SGHTS, CDR2 YDEGEE. CDR3 sequence reads: CASSFMAMYNTEAFF. CDR3 nucleotide sequence: TGTGCCAGCAGCTTTATGGCAATGTACAACACTGAAGCTTTCTTT.

The chain links TRBV28 to TRBJ2-4; D might be TRBD2 (6 bases). Germline values: CDR1 MDHEN, CDR2 SYDVKM. The CDR3 has 13 residues. Trimming stripped 8 bases from V and 0 bases from J, with 8 bases between. For the CDR3, the DNA is TGTGCCAGCGGAGGGGCAGCCAAAAACATTCAGTACTTC. The encoded protein is CASGGAAKNIQYF.

The genes are TRBV9 and TRBJ2-7; D might be TRBD2 (7 bases). The length of the CDR3 is 17 residues. The germline V gene encodes CDR1 SGDLS and CDR2 YYNGEE. Trimming stripped 0 bases from V and 2 bases from J, with 18 bases between. The CDR3 region is CASSVATGGSGPYEQYF. CDR3 bases: TGTGCCAGCAGCGTAGCTACGGGGGGCTCGGGTCCCTACGAGCAGTACTTC.